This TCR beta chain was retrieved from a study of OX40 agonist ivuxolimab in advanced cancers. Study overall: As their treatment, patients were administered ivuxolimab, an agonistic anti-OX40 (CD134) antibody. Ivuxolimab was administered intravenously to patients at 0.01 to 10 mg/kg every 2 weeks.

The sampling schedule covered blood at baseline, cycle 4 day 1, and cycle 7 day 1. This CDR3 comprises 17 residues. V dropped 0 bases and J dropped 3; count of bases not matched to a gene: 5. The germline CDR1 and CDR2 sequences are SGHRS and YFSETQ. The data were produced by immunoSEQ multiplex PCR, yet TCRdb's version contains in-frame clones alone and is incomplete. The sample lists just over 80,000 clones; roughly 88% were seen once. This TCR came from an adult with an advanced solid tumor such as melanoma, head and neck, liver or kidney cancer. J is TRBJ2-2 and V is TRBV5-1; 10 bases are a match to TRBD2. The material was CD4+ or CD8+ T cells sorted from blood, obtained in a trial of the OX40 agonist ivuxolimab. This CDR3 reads CASSLASGRAYTGELFF. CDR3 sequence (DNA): TGCGCCAGCAGCTTGGCGAGCGGGAGGGCCTACACCGGGGAGCTGTTTTTT.